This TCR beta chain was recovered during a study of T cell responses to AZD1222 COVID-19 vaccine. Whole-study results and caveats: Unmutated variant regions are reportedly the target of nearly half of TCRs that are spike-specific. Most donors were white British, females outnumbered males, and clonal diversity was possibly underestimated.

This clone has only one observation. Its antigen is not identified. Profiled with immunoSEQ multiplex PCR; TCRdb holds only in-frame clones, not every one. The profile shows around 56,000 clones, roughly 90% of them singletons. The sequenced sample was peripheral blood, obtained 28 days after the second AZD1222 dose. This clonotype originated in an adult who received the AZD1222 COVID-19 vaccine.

This chain's CDR3 is CAWKRGSPDTQYF. Written as DNA, the CDR3 is TGTGCCTGGAAGAGGGGTTCCCCAGATACGCAGTATTTT. J is TRBJ2-3 and V is TRBV30; D may be TRBD1 or TRBD2 (5 bases each). Germline V gives CDR1 GTSNPN, CDR2 SVGIG (reference sequence). V was pared by 4 bases and J by 4 bases, with 12 bases between. The length of the CDR3 is 13 residues.